The sequence of this T cell receptor (beta chain) was determined in a study of radiation and T cells in renal cell carcinoma. Study results and limitations: From baseline, blood top tumor clonotypes peaked at 2 weeks post-radiation.

CDR3 length: 17 residues. A remark on this clone: What it binds is unknown.

Time point in this sample: baseline pretreatment blood. Treatment: 15 Gy SBRT to primary tumor, nephrectomy 4 weeks later. The tumor was a clear cell renal cell carcinoma. Repertoires were generated with immunoSEQ multiplex PCR, while TCRdb's copy carries only in-frame clones and drops some. This table has about 130,000 clones, approximately 91% appearing once. The receptor's source is a woman aged 50 to 60 with renal cell carcinoma. Sequenced here: blood, sampled from a patient whose treatment included radiotherapy and nephrectomy. This chain uses TRBV21-1 with TRBJ1-4; the table's D call, TRBD1, was not checked against the DNA. TRBV21-1 is a listed pseudogene. DNA for the CDR3: TGTGCCAGCAGCAAAAGGGGGACAGGGATGGCTAATGAAAAACTGTTTTTT. This encodes CASSKRGTGMANEKLFF.